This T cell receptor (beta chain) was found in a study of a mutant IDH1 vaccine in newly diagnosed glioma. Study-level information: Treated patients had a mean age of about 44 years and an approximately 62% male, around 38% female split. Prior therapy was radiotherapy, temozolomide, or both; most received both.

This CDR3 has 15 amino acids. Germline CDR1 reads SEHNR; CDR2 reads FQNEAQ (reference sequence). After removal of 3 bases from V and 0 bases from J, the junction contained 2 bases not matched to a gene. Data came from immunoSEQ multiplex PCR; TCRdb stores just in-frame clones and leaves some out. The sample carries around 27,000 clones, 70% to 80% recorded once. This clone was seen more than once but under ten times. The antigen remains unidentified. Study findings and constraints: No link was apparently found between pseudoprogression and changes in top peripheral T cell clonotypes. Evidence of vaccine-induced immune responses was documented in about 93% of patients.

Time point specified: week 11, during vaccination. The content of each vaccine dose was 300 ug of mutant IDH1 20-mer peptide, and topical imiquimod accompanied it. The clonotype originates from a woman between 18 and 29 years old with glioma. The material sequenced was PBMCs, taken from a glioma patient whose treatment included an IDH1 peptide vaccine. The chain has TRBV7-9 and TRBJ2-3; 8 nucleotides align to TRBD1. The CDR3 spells CASSFQGASTDTQYF. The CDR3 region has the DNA TGTGCCAGCAGCTTTCAGGGGGCTAGCACAGATACGCAGTATTTT.